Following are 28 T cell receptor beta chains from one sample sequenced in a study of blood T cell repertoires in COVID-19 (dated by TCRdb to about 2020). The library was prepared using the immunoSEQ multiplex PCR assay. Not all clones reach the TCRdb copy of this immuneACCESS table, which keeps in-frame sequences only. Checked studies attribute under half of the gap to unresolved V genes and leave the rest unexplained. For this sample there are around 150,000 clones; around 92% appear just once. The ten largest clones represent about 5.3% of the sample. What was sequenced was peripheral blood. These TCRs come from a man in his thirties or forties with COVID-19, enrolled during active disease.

This CDR3 is CASSQGGYNGRASEQYF. The CDR3 nucleotides read TGCGCCAGCAGCCAAGGGGGCTATAACGGGAGGGCCTCCGAGCAGTACTTC. The chain recombines TRBV4-3 with TRBJ2-7; TRBD2 matches at 8 bases. The length of the CDR3 is 17 residues. V gave up 1 base and J gave up 6 bases; unmatched junction bases: 14. The germline gives CDR1 LGHNA, CDR2 YSLEER.

CDR3 region: CATDPGKSYEQYF. The DNA of the CDR3 is TGTGCCACCGACCCAGGGAAATCCTACGAGCAGTACTTC. The chain carries TRBV7-9 and TRBJ2-7, with D possibly TRBD1 on 5 matching bases. The V end lost 10 bases, the J end lost 1 base, and 14 bases lay between the germline ends. The CDR3 totals 13 residues. CDR1 is SEHNR, CDR2 FQNEAQ, per germline (reference sequence).

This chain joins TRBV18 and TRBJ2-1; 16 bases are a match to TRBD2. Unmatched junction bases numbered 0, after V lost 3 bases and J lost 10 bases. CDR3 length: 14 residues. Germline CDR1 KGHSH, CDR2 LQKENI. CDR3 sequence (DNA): TGTGCCAGCTCACCGGGACTAGCGGGAGGGGAGCAGTTCTTC. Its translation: CASSPGLAGGEQFF.

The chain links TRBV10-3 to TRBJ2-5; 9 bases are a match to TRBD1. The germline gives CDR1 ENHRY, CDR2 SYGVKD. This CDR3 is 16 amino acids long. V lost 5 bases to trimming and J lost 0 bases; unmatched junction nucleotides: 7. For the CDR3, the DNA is TGTGCCATCAGTTCTCGACAGGGGGAGAACCAAGAGACCCAGTACTTC. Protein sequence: CAISSRQGENQETQYF.

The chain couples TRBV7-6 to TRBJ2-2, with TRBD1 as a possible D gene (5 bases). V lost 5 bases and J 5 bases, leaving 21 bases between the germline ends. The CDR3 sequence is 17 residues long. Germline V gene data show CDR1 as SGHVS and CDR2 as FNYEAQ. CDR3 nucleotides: TGTGCCAGCAGCCCAATACCCTACCGCAGGGATACCGGGGAGCTGTTTTTT. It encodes CASSPIPYRRDTGELFF.

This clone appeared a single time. Written as DNA, the CDR3 is TGCGCCAGCAGCCAAGGAGCGGCACAGTGGGGAATCGGTGAAAAACTGTTTTTT. It is translated as CASSQGAAQWGIGEKLFF. The rearrangement joins TRBV4-1 to TRBJ1-4; the D is unclear. From germline, CDR1 is MGHRA and CDR2 YSYEKL. The CDR3 spans 18 residues. The germline V and J ends were trimmed by 1 base and 7 bases, with 22 bases remaining between them.

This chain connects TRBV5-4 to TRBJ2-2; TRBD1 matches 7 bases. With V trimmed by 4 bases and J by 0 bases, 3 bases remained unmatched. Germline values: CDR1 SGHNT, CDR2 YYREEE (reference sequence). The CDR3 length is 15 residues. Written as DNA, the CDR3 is TGTGCCAGCAGCGAGGACAGGCCGAACACCGGGGAGCTGTTTTTT. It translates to CASSEDRPNTGELFF. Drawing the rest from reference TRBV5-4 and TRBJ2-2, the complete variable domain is ETGVTQSPTHLIKTRGQQVTLRCSSQSGHNTVSWYQQALGQGPQFIFQYYREEENGRGNFPPRFSGLQFPNYSSELNVNALELDDSALYLCASSEDRPNTGELFFGEGSRLTVL.

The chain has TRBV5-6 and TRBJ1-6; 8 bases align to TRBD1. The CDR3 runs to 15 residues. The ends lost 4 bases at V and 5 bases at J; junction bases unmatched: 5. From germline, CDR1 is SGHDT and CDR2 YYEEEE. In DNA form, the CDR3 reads TGTGCCAGCAGCGCCCGGGACAGGAATAATTCACCCCTCCACTTT. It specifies CASSARDRNNSPLHF. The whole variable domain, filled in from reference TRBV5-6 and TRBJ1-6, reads DAGVTQSPTHLIKTRGQQVTLRCSPKSGHDTVSWYQQALGQGPQFIFQYYEEEERQRGNFPDRFSGHQFPNYSSELNVNALLLGDSALYLCASSARDRNNSPLHFGNGTRLTVT.

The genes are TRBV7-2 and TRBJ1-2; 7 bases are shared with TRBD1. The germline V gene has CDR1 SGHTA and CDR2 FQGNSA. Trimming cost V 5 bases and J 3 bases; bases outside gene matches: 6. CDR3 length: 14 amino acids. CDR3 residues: CASSPDRDHYGYTF. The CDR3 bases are TGTGCCAGCAGCCCCGACAGGGACCACTATGGCTACACCTTC.

DNA of the CDR3: TGTGCCAGCAGCAACCTCGCCGGAGATGAGCAGTTCTTC. Protein sequence: CASSNLAGDEQFF. The chain links TRBV3-1 (or the pseudogene TRBV3-2) to TRBJ2-1; D is unresolved. Germline V gene lookup returns CDR1 LGHDT and CDR2 YNNKEL (reference sequence). The ends were cut back, 5 bases at V and 8 bases at J, with 13 bases in the middle. This CDR3 comprises 13 residues.

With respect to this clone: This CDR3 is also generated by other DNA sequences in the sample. Here the CDR3 reads CASSVGLAGGEQYF. CDR3 bases: TGTGCCAGCAGCGTAGGTCTAGCGGGAGGGGAGCAGTACTTC. The rearrangement links TRBV9 to TRBJ2-7, with TRBD2 matching 12 bases. From germline, CDR1 is SGDLS and CDR2 YYNGEE. The V segment lost 0 bases and the J segment 7 bases; nucleotides outside the gene matches: 2. The CDR3 is 14 amino acids.

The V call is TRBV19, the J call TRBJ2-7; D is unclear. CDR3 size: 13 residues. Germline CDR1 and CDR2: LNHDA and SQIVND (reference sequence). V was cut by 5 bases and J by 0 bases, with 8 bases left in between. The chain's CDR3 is CASSSRDSYEQYF. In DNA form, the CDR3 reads TGTGCCAGTAGTTCCCGAGACTCCTACGAGCAGTACTTC.

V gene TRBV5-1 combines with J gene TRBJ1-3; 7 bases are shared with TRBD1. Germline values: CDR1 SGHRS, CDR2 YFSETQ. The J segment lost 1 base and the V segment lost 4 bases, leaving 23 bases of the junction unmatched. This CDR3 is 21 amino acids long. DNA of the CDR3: TGCGCCAGCAGCCGACTATTATCGACAGGGTCTATTGGTACTTCTGGAAACACCATATATTTT. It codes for CASSRLLSTGSIGTSGNTIYF.

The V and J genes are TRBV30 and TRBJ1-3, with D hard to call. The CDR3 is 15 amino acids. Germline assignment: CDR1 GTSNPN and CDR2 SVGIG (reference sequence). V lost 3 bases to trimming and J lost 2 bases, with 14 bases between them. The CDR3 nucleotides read TGTGCCTGGAGACATAGGCAGGCAACTGGAAACACCATATATTTT. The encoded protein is CAWRHRQATGNTIYF.

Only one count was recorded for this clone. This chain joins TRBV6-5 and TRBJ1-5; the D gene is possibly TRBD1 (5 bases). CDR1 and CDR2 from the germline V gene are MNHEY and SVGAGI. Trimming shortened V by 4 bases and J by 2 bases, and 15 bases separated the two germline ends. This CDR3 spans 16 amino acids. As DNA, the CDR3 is TGTGCCAGCAGTTCCCAGGGATACGGTGGCAATCAGCCCCAGCATTTT. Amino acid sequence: CASSSQGYGGNQPQHF.

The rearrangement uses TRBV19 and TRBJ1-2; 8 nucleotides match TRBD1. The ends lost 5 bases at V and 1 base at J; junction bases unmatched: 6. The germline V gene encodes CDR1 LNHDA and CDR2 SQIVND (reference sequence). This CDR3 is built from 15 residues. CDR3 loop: CASSLTGQGNYGYTF. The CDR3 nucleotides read TGTGCCAGTAGTCTGACTGGACAGGGTAACTATGGCTACACCTTC. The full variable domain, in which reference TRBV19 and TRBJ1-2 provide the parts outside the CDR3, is DGGITQSPKYLFRKEGQNVTLSCEQNLNHDAMYWYRQDPGQGLRLIYYSQIVNDFQKGDIAEGYSVSREKKESFPLTVTSAQKNPTAFYLCASSLTGQGNYGYTFGSGTRLTVV.

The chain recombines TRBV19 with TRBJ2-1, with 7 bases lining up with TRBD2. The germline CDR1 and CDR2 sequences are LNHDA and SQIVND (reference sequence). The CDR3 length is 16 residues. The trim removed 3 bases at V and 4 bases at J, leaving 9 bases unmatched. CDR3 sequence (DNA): TGTGCCAGTAGTATTCGCCAGCGGGGTTCGTACAATGAGCAGTTCTTC. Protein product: CASSIRQRGSYNEQFF.

CDR3: CASSYLTNTEAFF. Here the CDR3 DNA reads TGTGCCAGCAGCTACCTTACGAACACTGAAGCTTTCTTT. The chain links TRBV2 to TRBJ1-1; D is undetermined. CDR3 size: 13 residues. Between the trimmed V and J ends, which lost 6 bases and 1 base, there was a span of 9 bases. Germline CDR1 and CDR2: SNHLY and FYNNEI.

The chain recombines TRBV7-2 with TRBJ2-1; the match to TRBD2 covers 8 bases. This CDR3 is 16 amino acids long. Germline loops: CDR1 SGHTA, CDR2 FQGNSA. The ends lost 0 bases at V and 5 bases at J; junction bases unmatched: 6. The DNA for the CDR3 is TGTGCCAGCAGCTTAGCGCAGCGGGAGTCGGACAATGAGCAGTTCTTC. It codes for CASSLAQRESDNEQFF.

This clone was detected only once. The CDR3 spells CASSEGLAGEVEQYF. In nucleotides, the CDR3 is TGTGCCAGCAGTGAGGGGCTAGCGGGAGAAGTCGAGCAGTACTTC. The gene calls are TRBV6-1 and TRBJ2-7; 10 positions match TRBD2. The CDR3 spans 15 residues. V trimming: 3 bases; J trimming: 6 bases; junction bases outside the gene matches: 8. Germline CDR1 MNHNS, CDR2 SASEGT.

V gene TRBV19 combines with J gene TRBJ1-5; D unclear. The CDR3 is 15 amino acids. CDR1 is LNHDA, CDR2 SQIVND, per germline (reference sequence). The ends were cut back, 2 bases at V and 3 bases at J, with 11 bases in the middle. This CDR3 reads CASSIIGDYNQPQHF. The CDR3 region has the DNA TGTGCCAGTAGTATAATCGGGGATTACAATCAGCCCCAGCATTTT. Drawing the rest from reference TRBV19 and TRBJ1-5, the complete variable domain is DGGITQSPKYLFRKEGQNVTLSCEQNLNHDAMYWYRQDPGQGLRLIYYSQIVNDFQKGDIAEGYSVSREKKESFPLTVTSAQKNPTAFYLCASSIIGDYNQPQHFGDGTRLSIL.

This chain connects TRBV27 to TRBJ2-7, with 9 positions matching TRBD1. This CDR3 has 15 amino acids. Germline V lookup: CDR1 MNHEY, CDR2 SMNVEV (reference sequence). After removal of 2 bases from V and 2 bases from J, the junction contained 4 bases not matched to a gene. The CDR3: CASSLHRDRAYEQYF. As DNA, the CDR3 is TGTGCCAGCAGTTTACACCGGGACAGGGCCTACGAGCAGTACTTC.

The CDR3, as DNA: TGTGCCAGCAGCCAAGCGGCAGGGAACACCGGGGAGCTGTTTTTT. Its protein product is CASSQAAGNTGELFF. The chain carries TRBV6-6 and TRBJ2-2; D possibly corresponds to TRBD2 (5 bases). V dropped 6 bases and J dropped 1 base, with 12 bases sitting between them. This CDR3 has 15 residues. CDR1 and CDR2 (germline): MNHNY, SVGAGI (reference sequence).

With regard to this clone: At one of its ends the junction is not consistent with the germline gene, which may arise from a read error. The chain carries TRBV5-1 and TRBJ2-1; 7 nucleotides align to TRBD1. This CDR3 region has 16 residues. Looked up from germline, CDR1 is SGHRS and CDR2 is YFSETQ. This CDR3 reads CASSLATGITYNEQFF. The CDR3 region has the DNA TGCGCCAGCAGTTTGGCGACAGGGATTACCTACAATGAGCAGTTCTTC. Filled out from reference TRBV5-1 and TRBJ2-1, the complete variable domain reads KAGVTQTPRYLIKTRGQQVTLSCSPISGHRSVSWYQQTPGQGLQFLFEYFSETQRNKGNFPGRFSGRQFSNSRSEMNVSTLELGDSALYLCASSLATGITYNEQFFGPGTRLTVL.

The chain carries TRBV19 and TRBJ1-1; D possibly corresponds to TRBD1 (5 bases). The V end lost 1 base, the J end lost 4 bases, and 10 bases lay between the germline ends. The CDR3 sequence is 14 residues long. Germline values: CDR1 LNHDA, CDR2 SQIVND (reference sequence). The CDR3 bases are TGTGCCAGTAGTATAGGCGTGGGGGGCACTGAAGCTTTCTTT. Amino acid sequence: CASSIGVGGTEAFF.

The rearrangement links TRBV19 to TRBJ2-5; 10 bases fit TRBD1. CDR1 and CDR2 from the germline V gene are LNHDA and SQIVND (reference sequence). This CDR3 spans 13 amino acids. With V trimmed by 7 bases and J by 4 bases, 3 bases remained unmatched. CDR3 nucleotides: TGTGCCAGTACCAGGGACAGGGGAGAGACCCAGTACTTC. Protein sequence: CASTRDRGETQYF. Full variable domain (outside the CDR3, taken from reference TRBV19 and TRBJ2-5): DGGITQSPKYLFRKEGQNVTLSCEQNLNHDAMYWYRQDPGQGLRLIYYSQIVNDFQKGDIAEGYSVSREKKESFPLTVTSAQKNPTAFYLCASTRDRGETQYFGPGTRLLVL.

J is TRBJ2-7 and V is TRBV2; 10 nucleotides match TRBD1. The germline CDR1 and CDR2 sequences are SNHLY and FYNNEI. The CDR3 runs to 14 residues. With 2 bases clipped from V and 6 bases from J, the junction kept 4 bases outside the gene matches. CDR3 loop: CASSESGQGPEQYF. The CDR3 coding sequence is TGTGCCAGCAGTGAATCGGGACAGGGGCCCGAGCAGTACTTC.

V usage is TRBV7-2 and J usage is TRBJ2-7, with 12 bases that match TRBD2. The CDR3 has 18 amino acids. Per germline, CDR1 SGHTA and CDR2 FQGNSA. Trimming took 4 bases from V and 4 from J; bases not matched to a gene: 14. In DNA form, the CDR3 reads TGTGCCAGCAGCTCCCAAGGACTAGCGGGAACCCTGTCGTACGAGCAGTACTTC. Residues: CASSSQGLAGTLSYEQYF.